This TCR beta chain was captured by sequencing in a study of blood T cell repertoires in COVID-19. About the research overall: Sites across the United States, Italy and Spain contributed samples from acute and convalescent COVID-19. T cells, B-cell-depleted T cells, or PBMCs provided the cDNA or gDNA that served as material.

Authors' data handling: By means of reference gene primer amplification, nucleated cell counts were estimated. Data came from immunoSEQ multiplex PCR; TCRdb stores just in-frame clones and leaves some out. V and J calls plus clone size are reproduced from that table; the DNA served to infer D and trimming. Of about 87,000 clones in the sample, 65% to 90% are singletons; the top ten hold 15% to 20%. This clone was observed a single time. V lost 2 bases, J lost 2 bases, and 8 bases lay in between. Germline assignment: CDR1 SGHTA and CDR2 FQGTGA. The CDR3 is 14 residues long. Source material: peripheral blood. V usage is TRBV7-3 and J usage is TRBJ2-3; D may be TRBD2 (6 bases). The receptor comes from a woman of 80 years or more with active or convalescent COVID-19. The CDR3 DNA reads TGTGCCAGCAGCTTAGGCGGGACCACAGATACGCAGTATTTT. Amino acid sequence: CASSLGGTTDTQYF.